The 27 T cell receptor beta chains below come from one sample, sequenced in a study of OX40 agonist ivuxolimab in advanced cancers. Method: immunoSEQ multiplex PCR; TCRdb's copy keeps in-frame clones and lacks some. The sample yields 65,000 to 85,000 clones, 80% to 95% seen once. This sample comprised CD4+ or CD8+ T cells sorted from blood, obtained in a trial of the OX40 agonist ivuxolimab. These receptors were collected from an adult with an advanced solid tumor such as melanoma, head and neck, liver or kidney cancer.

V is TRBV18 and J is TRBJ2-3, with TRBD2 matching over 9 bases. With V trimmed by 3 bases and J by 4 bases, 8 bases remained unmatched. The length of the CDR3 is 16 residues. CDR1 and CDR2 (germline): KGHSH, LQKENI. The CDR3, as DNA: TGTGCCAGCTCACCCCAAGGTGCGGGAGGGGCAGATACGCAGTATTTT. Translated: CASSPQGAGGADTQYF.

The chain recombines TRBV30 with TRBJ2-1, with 9 positions matching TRBD1. Germline V gene sequence: CDR1 GTSNPN, CDR2 SVGIG (reference sequence). This CDR3 has 15 residues. After removal of 2 bases from V and 6 bases from J, the junction contained 8 bases not matched to a gene. CDR3 bases: TGTGCCTGGAGTCCCCCACAGGGGGCTGTCAATGAGCAGTTCTTC. Translation: CAWSPPQGAVNEQFF.

This chain joins TRBV4-2 and TRBJ2-5; D might be TRBD1 or TRBD2, each matching 6 bases. There are 17 residues in the CDR3. V gave up 3 bases and J gave up 3 bases, with 20 bases separating them. Germline values: CDR1 LGHNA, CDR2 YNFKEQ. The DNA for the CDR3 is TGTGCCAGCAGCCACGGAGGGGACACCAAGAATAAAGAGACCCAGTACTTC. Its translation: CASSHGGDTKNKETQYF.

The V gene is TRBV12-2, the J gene TRBJ2-1. TRBV12-2 is a listed pseudogene. The CDR3 has 15 amino acids. CDR3 in amino acids: CASRLVPGTYNEQFF. In DNA, the CDR3 is TGTGCAAGTCGCTTAGTACCAGGGACGTACAATGAGCAGTTCTTC.

A remark on this clone: The same CDR3 can be traced to other DNA sequences in this sample. This rearrangement joins TRBV5-1 to TRBJ2-1; the D is unclear. V dropped 0 bases and J dropped 1 base, with 5 bases sitting between them. The CDR3 sequence is 14 residues long. Looked up from germline, CDR1 is SGHRS and CDR2 is YFSETQ. The CDR3 region has the DNA TGCGCCAGCAGCTTGGGGGGATCCTACAATGAGCAGTTCTTC. Translating gives CASSLGGSYNEQFF.

The rearrangement joins TRBV7-2 to TRBJ1-5; D remains unclear. Germline CDR1 is SGHTA and CDR2 is FQGNSA. The CDR3 consists of 15 residues. V was cut by 4 bases and J by 0 bases, with 10 bases left in between. This CDR3 reads CASSSLLYSNQPQHF. CDR3 in DNA: TGTGCCAGCAGCTCCCTCCTGTATAGCAATCAGCCCCAGCATTTT. The full variable domain, its missing parts supplied by reference TRBV7-2 and TRBJ1-5, is GAGVSQSPSNKVTEKGKDVELRCDPISGHTALYWYRQSLGQGLEFLIYFQGNSAPDKSGLPSDRFSAERTGGSVSTLTIQRTQQEDSAVYLCASSSLLYSNQPQHFGDGTRLSIL.

The chain joins TRBV4-1 to TRBJ2-5; 11 bases match TRBD2. The CDR3 extends over 17 amino acids. Trimming removed 3 bases from V and 1 base from J; junction bases left unmatched: 7. The germline CDR1 and CDR2 sequences are MGHRA and YSYEKL. The CDR3 nucleotides read TGCGCCAGCAGCCACAATACCGGGACTAGCGGCCAAGAGACCCAGTACTTC. It translates to CASSHNTGTSGQETQYF.

In regard to this clone: The DNA is left out, because the CDR3 cannot be placed on it with certainty; the CDR3 is given as TCRdb lists it. The gene calls are TRBV6-6 and TRBJ2-7. The CDR3 adds up to 16 amino acids, both ends counted. Looked up from germline, CDR1 is MNHNY and CDR2 is SVGAGI (reference sequence). This CDR3 reads CASRSSSTSVGYEQYF.

This sequence joins TRBV10-3 and TRBJ2-2, with a possible D match to TRBD1 (7 bases). The CDR3 is 17 amino acids. The ends were cut back, 0 bases at V and 7 bases at J, with 18 bases in the middle. Germline CDR1 reads ENHRY; CDR2 reads SYGVKD. The CDR3 nucleotides are TGTGCCATCAGTGAGTCGATTTTACAGGGGAGGAACGGGGAGCTGTTTTTT. Translating it yields CAISESILQGRNGELFF.

This chain connects TRBV7-9 to TRBJ1-1; maybe TRBD1 (6 bases). The CDR3 covers 13 residues. Germline V gene lookup returns CDR1 SEHNR and CDR2 FQNEAQ (reference sequence). Trimming cost V 9 bases and J 3 bases, with 14 bases left between them. The CDR3 reads CASSPGGHTEAFF. The CDR3 DNA is TGTGCCAGTTCTCCCGGGGGGCACACTGAAGCTTTCTTT.

The gene calls are TRBV2 and TRBJ1-5; weak D call: TRBD1 (6 bases). Germline V CDR1 and CDR2: SNHLY, FYNNEI. This CDR3 is 16 amino acids long. Deletions cut 1 base from V and 7 bases from J, with 17 bases between. DNA for the CDR3: TGTGCCAGCAGTGAAGGTTTAGGGGGGATATACCAGCCCCAGCATTTT. Translated: CASSEGLGGIYQPQHF. Looking up the rest from reference TRBV2 and TRBJ1-5 gives the full variable domain: EPEVTQTPSHQVTQMGQEVILRCVPISNHLYFYWYRQILGQKVEFLVSFYNNEISEKSEIFDDQFSVERPDGSNFTLKIRSTKLEDSAMYFCASSEGLGGIYQPQHFGDGTRLSIL.

In its sample, this clone was seen once. The chain links TRBV6-6 to TRBJ1-5, with D hard to call. The CDR3 extends over 13 amino acids. CDR1 and CDR2 (germline): MNHNY, SVGAGI (reference sequence). V was pared by 8 bases and J by 5 bases, with 13 bases between. CDR3 loop: CASEAHKDQPQHF. The CDR3 DNA sequence: TGTGCCAGCGAGGCCCATAAAGATCAGCCCCAGCATTTT.

In its sample, this clone ranks as medium-sized. The CDR3 sequence: CASSRQRGTGRGITGELFF. CDR3 sequence (DNA): TGTGCCAGCAGCCGACAGCGTGGGACAGGGAGAGGTATCACCGGGGAGCTGTTTTTT. The chain recombines TRBV7-3 with TRBJ2-2, with 9 bases matching TRBD1. CDR3 length: 19 amino acids. V lost 5 bases and J lost 4; bases outside the gene matches: 17. Germline V gives CDR1 SGHTA, CDR2 FQGTGA. Filled out from reference TRBV7-3 and TRBJ2-2, the complete variable domain reads GAGVSQTPSNKVTEKGKYVELRCDPISGHTALYWYRQSLGQGPEFLIYFQGTGAADDSGLPNDRFFAVRPEGSVSTLKIQRTERGDSAVYLCASSRQRGTGRGITGELFFGEGSRLTVL.

The V call is TRBV18, the J call TRBJ2-2; 7 bases map to TRBD1. V was pared by 5 bases and J by 0 bases, with 6 bases of the junction left unmatched. The CDR3 runs to 16 residues. Per the germline V gene, CDR1 is KGHSH and CDR2 is LQKENI. In DNA form, the CDR3 reads TGTGCCAGCTCAAGACCCGGGACAGCGAACACCGGGGAGCTGTTTTTT. Translation: CASSRPGTANTGELFF.

This clone has only one observation. V is TRBV2 and J is TRBJ1-2, with 9 bases aligning to TRBD1. The CDR3 sequence is 17 residues long. CDR1 is SNHLY and CDR2 is FYNNEI in the germline V gene. J gave up 6 bases and V 7 bases, and 18 bases lay outside the gene matches. The CDR3 protein is CASTLMEVLQGADGYTF. CDR3 DNA: TGTGCCAGCACCTTGATGGAGGTTTTACAGGGGGCCGATGGCTACACCTTC.

The V gene is TRBV10-1, the J gene TRBJ2-2; D tentatively reads TRBD1 or TRBD2 (5 bases each). Germline CDR1 is WNHNN and CDR2 is SYGVQD (reference sequence). V lost 8 bases and J 5 bases, leaving 12 bases between the germline ends. This CDR3 has 13 residues. The DNA of the CDR3 is TGCGCCAGCTCCGGGACGCAAACCGGGGAGCTGTTTTTT. Amino acid sequence: CASSGTQTGELFF.

This clone appeared once. The chain employs TRBV20-1 and TRBJ2-7; D gene unclear. The germline V gene has CDR1 DFQATT and CDR2 SNEGSKA (reference sequence). This CDR3 is built from 11 residues. With 1 base removed from V and 4 bases from J, the gap between germline ends came to 5 bases. CDR3 sequence reads: CSARALYEQYF. The CDR3 DNA reads TGCAGTGCTAGAGCCTTATACGAGCAGTACTTC.

Only a few counts were recorded for this clone. The chain links TRBV19 to TRBJ1-5, with TRBD1 matching over 7 bases. Germline trimming cut 5 bases from V and 4 bases from J; bases unmatched to any gene: 8. Germline CDR1 reads LNHDA; CDR2 reads SQIVND (reference sequence). This CDR3 has 15 amino acids. CDR3 in DNA: TGTGCCAGTAGTTCAGACAGGGCTGGGAATCAGCCCCAGCATTTT. This gives the protein CASSSDRAGNQPQHF.

The genes are TRBV11-2 and TRBJ1-3, with unresolved D. The germline V gene encodes CDR1 SGHAT and CDR2 FQNNGV. Trimming stripped 4 bases from V and 4 bases from J, with 8 bases between. CDR3 length: 13 residues. The CDR3 loop is CASSSGIGNTIYF. Here the CDR3 DNA reads TGTGCCAGCAGCTCTGGGATCGGAAACACCATATATTTT.

This sequence joins TRBV6-5 and TRBJ2-7; 9 bases agree with TRBD2. CDR3 length: 14 amino acids. The V segment lost 8 bases and the J segment 0 bases; nucleotides outside the gene matches: 5. Germline assignment: CDR1 MNHEY and CDR2 SVGAGI. For the CDR3, the DNA is TGTGCCAGCCAAAGCGGGGGGTACTCCTACGAGCAGTACTTC. Amino acid sequence: CASQSGGYSYEQYF.

The chain recombines TRBV2 with TRBJ1-5, with D possibly matching TRBD1 (6 bases). V lost 6 bases, J lost 0 bases, and 15 bases lay in between. This CDR3 region has 16 residues. The germline V gene encodes CDR1 SNHLY and CDR2 FYNNEI. The DNA for the CDR3 is TGTGCCAGCAGGGAACCGGGACATCCTAGCAATCAGCCCCAGCATTTT. It specifies CASREPGHPSNQPQHF.

This clone occurred once. V usage is TRBV6-1 and J usage is TRBJ1-5; D possibly corresponds to TRBD1 (6 bases). The CDR3 runs to 15 residues. Trimming took 10 bases from V and 0 from J, leaving 16 bases between them. Germline assignment: CDR1 MNHNS and CDR2 SASEGT. DNA for the CDR3: TGTGCCACCTCCTTAGGGGGGTTTAGCAATCAGCCCCAGCATTTT. It encodes CATSLGGFSNQPQHF.

This clone was counted once. Other DNA sequences of this sample code for an identical CDR3. This chain links TRBV6-5 with TRBJ1-2; 9 positions match TRBD1. Germline CDR1 reads MNHEY; CDR2 reads SVGAGI. V shed 0 bases, J shed 5 bases, and the junction held 1 base outside the gene matches. The CDR3 consists of 14 residues. Here the CDR3 reads CASSYSDRGYGYTF. Written as DNA, the CDR3 is TGTGCCAGCAGTTACTCAGACAGGGGGTATGGCTACACCTTC.

The table lists this clone with a count of one. The chain is built from TRBV9 and TRBJ2-3; D gene unclear. V was cut by 4 bases and J by 0 bases, with 9 bases left in between. Germline CDR1 SGDLS, CDR2 YYNGEE. CDR3 length: 14 amino acids. This chain's CDR3 is CASSPSESTDTQYF. In DNA, the CDR3 is TGTGCCAGCAGCCCATCAGAGAGCACAGATACGCAGTATTTT.

The CDR3 protein is CASSATTGGIGELFF. The CDR3 bases are TGTGCCAGCAGCGCAACGACAGGGGGAATCGGGGAGCTGTTTTTT. This chain uses TRBV5-4 with TRBJ2-2, with 9 bases lining up with TRBD1. The junction had 8 bases not matched to a gene; V was cut back by 4 bases and J by 7 bases. CDR1 is SGHNT, CDR2 YYREEE, per germline (reference sequence). The CDR3 spans 15 residues.

This sequence joins TRBV19 and TRBJ1-6, with D unresolved. CDR1 is LNHDA, CDR2 SQIVND, per germline (reference sequence). This CDR3 has 15 residues. The V gene lost 6 bases and the J gene lost 4 bases, with 13 bases spanning the gap. CDR3 loop: CASSPEFVYNSPLHF. The DNA of the CDR3 is TGTGCCAGTAGCCCTGAGTTCGTTTATAATTCACCCCTCCACTTT. Complete variable domain (other parts from reference TRBV19 and TRBJ1-6): DGGITQSPKYLFRKEGQNVTLSCEQNLNHDAMYWYRQDPGQGLRLIYYSQIVNDFQKGDIAEGYSVSREKKESFPLTVTSAQKNPTAFYLCASSPEFVYNSPLHFGNGTRLTVT.

The gene calls are TRBV19 and TRBJ1-3, with 7 bases matching TRBD1. The CDR3 runs to 18 residues. Trimming removed 7 bases from V and 1 base from J; junction bases left unmatched: 16. Germline lookup yields CDR1 LNHDA and CDR2 SQIVND (reference sequence). CDR3 residues: CASTRWEGTDLSGNTIYF. The CDR3 region has the DNA TGTGCCAGTACCCGGTGGGAAGGGACAGACTTATCTGGAAACACCATATATTTT.